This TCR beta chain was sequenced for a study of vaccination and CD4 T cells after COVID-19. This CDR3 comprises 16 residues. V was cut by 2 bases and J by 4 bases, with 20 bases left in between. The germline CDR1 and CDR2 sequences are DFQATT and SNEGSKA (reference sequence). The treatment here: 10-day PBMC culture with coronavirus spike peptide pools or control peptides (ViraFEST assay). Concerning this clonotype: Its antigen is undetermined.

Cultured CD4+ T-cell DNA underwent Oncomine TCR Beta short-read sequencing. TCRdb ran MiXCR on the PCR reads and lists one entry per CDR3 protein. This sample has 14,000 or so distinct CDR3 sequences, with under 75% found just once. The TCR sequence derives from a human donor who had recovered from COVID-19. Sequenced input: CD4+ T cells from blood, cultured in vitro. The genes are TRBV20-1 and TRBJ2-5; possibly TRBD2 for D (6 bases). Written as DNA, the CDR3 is TGCAGTGCTAGAAGTCCCAACGGGAGAGGACGAGAGACCCAGTACTTC. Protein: CSARSPNGRGRETQYF.